This T cell receptor (beta chain) was identified during a study of early T cells in non-severe SARS-CoV-2 infection (dated by TCRdb to the early 2020s). Broadly, across the study: TCR sequencing used bulk RNA from unsorted whole blood, so alpha and beta chains could not be paired. Study-wide conclusions, independent of this receptor: VDJdb matching was skewed toward anti-spike CD8 responses and likely underestimated virus-specific expansions by missing private and CD4 specificities.

This clonotype was counted at least ten times. Its antigen specificity is not known. Base quality data are lacking; no much larger clone is found one base away. The library was built by means of 5' RACE. The sequencing machine was a NextSeq 500. To correct for sequencing error and PCR bias, the TCR library protocol tagged individual cDNA molecules with unique molecular identifiers. Sequencing covered both TCR alpha and beta chains, and within each sample the abundances of alpha and beta sequences were tightly co-correlated. The study's own analysis went as follows. V gene, J gene and CDR3 annotation of TCR sequences was performed with Decombinator V4. TCRs were defined as expanded if a significant change between any two time points was detected under a Poisson model with p below 0.0001. TCR abundances were normalised to the total number of TCRs sequenced per sample and expressed as counts per million. MAIT TCRs were defined by TRAV1-2 paired with TRAJ12, TRAJ20 or TRAJ33, and iNKT TCRs by TRAV10 paired with TRAJ18. A search of VDJdb, accessed on 1 November 2021, was run for TCRs annotated to CMV, EBV and SARS-CoV-2, with TCRs annotated for multiple antigens excluded. Using fastp at Q25 and MiXCR, TCRdb reprocessed the public reads and kept productive beta chains. A single entry per CDR3 protein holds the most common genes and DNA from its merged rows. The authors' filters were not applied to this entry. The sample profile shows fewer than 50,000 distinct CDR3 sequences; 4% of them were found once. Of the sample, roughly 3% falls within the top ten clones.

This was a case-control study nested in a cohort of healthcare workers in London, UK, who had nasopharyngeal swab PCR tests and blood samples taken every week. Healthcare workers were enrolled in the week of the UK lockdown, from 23 to 31 March 2020, and were followed every week for up to roughly 15 weeks. The germline V end is reduced by 5 bases and the J end by 7 bases; junction bases left unmatched: 7. In the germline V gene, CDR1 corresponds to SGHTA and CDR2 to FQGTGA. Inclusive of the bounding cysteine and phenylalanine, the CDR3 is 16 residues long. This entry keeps only the CDR3 DNA: 48 bases, framed from base 1.

This TCR was sampled from an adult who was a healthcare worker with PCR-confirmed SARS-CoV-2 infection or an uninfected control (not recorded which). Material: whole blood. The V and J segments used are TRBV7-3 and TRBJ2-1; the junction holds 14 bases that match TRBD2. The DNA reads as follows: TGTGCCAGCAGCCCGGGACTAGCGGGGGAGCGGAATGAGCAGTTCTTC. Its protein is CASSPGLAGERNEQFF.